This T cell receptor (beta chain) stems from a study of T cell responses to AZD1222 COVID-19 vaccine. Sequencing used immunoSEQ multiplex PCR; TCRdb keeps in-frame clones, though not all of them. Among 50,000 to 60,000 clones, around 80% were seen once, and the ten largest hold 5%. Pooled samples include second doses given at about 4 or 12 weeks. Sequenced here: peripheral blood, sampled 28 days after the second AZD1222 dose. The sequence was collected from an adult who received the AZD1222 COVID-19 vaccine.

CDR3 coding DNA: TGTGTCAGAAGCTTAGCAAAAGAGTGCGGGGATAATCAGCCCCAGCATTTT. Protein sequence: CVRSLAKECGDNQPQHF. The gene calls are TRBV7-5 and TRBJ1-5. TRBV7-5 is flagged as a pseudogene. There are 17 residues in the CDR3.